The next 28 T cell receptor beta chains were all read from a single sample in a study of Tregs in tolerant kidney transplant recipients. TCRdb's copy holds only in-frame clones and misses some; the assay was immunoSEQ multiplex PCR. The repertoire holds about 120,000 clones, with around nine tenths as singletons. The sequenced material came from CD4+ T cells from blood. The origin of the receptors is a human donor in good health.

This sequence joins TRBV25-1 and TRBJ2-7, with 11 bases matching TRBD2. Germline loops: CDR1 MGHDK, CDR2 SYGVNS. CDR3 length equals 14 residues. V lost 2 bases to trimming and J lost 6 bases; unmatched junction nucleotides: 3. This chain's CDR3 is CASSEPGLAAEQYF. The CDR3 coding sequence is TGTGCCAGCAGTGAACCGGGACTAGCGGCCGAGCAGTACTTC.

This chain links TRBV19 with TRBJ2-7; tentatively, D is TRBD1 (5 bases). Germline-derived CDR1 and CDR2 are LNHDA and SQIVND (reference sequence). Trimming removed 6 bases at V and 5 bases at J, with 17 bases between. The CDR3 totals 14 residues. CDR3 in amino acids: CASSYPARVDEQYF. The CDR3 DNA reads TGTGCCAGTAGCTACCCGGCCAGGGTGGACGAGCAGTACTTC.

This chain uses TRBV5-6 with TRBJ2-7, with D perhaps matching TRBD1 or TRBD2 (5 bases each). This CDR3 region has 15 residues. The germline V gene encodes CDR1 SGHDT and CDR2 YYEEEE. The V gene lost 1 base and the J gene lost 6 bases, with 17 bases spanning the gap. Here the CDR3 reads CASSLRPGTVGEQYF. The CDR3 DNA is TGTGCCAGCAGCTTGAGGCCCGGGACCGTAGGCGAGCAGTACTTC.

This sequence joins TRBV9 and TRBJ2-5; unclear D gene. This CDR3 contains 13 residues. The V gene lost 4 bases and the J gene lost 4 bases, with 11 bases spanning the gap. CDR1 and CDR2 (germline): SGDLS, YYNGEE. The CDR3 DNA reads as TGTGCCAGCAGCAGTCCGGTCCTAGAGACCCAGTACTTC. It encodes CASSSPVLETQYF.

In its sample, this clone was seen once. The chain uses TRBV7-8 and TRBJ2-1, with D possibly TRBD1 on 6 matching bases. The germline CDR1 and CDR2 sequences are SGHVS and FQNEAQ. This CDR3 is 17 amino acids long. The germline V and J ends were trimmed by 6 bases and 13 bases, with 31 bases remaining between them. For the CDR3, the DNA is TGTGCCAGCAGGCCAACTCAAGGACAGTACAAAGGGCGGTTCCAGTTCTTC. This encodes CASRPTQGQYKGRFQFF. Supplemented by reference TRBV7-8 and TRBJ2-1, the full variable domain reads GAGVSQSPRYKVAKRGQDVALRCDPISGHVSLFWYQQALGQGPEFLTYFQNEAQLDKSGLPSDRFFAERPEGSVSTLKIQRTQQEDSAVYLCASRPTQGQYKGRFQFFGPGTRLTVL.

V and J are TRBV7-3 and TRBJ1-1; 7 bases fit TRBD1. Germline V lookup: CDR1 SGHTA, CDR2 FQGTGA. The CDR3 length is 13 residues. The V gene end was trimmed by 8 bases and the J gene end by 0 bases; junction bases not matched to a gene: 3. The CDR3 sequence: CASLDRMNTEAFF. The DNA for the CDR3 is TGTGCCAGCTTGGACAGGATGAACACTGAAGCTTTCTTT.

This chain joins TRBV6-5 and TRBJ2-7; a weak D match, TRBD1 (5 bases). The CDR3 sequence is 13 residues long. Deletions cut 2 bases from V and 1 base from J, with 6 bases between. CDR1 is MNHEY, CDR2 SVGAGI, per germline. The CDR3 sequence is CASSYGASYEQYF. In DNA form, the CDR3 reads TGTGCCAGCAGTTACGGGGCATCCTACGAGCAGTACTTC.

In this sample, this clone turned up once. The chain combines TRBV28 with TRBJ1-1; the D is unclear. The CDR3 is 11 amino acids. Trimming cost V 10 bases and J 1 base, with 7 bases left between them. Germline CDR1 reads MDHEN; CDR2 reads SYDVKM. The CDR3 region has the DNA TGTGCCACCCAGACGAACACTGAAGCTTTCTTT. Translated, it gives CATQTNTEAFF.

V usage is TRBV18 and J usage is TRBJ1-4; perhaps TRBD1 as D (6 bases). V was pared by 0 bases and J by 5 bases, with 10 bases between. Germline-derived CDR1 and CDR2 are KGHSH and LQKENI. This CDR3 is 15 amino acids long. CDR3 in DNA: TGTGCCAGCTCACCACCGGACAGAGTCAATGAAAAACTGTTTTTT. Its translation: CASSPPDRVNEKLFF.

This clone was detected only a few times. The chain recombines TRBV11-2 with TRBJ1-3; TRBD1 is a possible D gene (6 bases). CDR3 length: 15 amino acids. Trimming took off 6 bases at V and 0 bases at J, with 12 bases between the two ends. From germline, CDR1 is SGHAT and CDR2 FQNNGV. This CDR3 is CASRIGTHSGNTIYF. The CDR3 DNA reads TGTGCCAGCAGAATAGGGACACACTCTGGAAACACCATATATTTT. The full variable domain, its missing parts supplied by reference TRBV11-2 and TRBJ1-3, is EAGVAQSPRYKIIEKRQSVAFWCNPISGHATLYWYQQILGQGPKLLIQFQNNGVVDDSQLPKDRFSAERLKGVDSTLKIQPAKLEDSAVYLCASRIGTHSGNTIYFGEGSWLTVV.

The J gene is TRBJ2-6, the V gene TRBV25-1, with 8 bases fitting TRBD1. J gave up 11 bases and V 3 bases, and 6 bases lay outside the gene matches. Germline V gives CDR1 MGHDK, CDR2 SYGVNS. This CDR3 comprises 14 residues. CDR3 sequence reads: CASSDRTGTDVLTF. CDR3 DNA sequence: TGTGCCAGCAGTGACCGGACAGGGACCGACGTCCTGACTTTC.

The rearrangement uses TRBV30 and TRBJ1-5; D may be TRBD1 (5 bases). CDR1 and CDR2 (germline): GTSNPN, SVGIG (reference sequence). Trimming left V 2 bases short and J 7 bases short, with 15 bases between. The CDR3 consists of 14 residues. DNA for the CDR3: TGTGCCTGGAGTTTGGGGCAGTCTTACCAGCCCCAGCATTTT. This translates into CAWSLGQSYQPQHF.

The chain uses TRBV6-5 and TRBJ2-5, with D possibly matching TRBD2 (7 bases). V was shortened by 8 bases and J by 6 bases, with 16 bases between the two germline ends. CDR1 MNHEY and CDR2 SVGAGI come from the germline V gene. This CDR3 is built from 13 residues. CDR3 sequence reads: CASRRGGWQTQYF. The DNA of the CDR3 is TGTGCCAGCCGTAGGGGGGGATGGCAGACCCAGTACTTC.

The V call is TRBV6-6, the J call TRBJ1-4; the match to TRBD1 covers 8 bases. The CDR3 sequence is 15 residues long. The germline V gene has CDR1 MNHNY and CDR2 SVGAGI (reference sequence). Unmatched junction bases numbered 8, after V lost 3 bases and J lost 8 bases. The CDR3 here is CASSYQQGALEKLFF. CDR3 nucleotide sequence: TGTGCCAGCAGTTATCAGCAGGGGGCTTTGGAAAAACTGTTTTTT.

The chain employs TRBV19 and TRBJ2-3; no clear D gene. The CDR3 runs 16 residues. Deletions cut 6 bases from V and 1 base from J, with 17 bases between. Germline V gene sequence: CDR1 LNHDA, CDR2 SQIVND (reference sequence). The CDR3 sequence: CASSRKGRGGTDTQYF. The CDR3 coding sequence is TGTGCCAGTAGCCGGAAGGGCCGAGGTGGCACAGATACGCAGTATTTT.

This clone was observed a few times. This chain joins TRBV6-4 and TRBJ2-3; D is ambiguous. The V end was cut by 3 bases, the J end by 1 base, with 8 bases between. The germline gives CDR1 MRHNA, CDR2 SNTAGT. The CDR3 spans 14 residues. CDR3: CASSEDLGTDTQYF. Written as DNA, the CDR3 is TGTGCCAGCAGTGAGGATCTCGGCACAGATACGCAGTATTTT.

The CDR3 reads CASSLQRTAPADTQYF. DNA of the CDR3: TGTGCCAGCTCACTGCAGCGAACTGCCCCGGCGGATACGCAGTATTTT. The J gene is TRBJ2-3, the V gene TRBV18; D not certain. V shed 4 bases and J shed 6 bases, with 20 bases lying between them. In germline, CDR1 is KGHSH, CDR2 LQKENI. The CDR3 extends over 16 amino acids. Supplemented by reference TRBV18 and TRBJ2-3, the full variable domain reads NAGVMQNPRHLVRRRGQEARLRCSPMKGHSHVYWYRQLPEEGLKFMVYLQKENIIDESGMPKERFSAEFPKEGPSILRIQQVVRGDSAAYFCASSLQRTAPADTQYFGPGTRLTVL.

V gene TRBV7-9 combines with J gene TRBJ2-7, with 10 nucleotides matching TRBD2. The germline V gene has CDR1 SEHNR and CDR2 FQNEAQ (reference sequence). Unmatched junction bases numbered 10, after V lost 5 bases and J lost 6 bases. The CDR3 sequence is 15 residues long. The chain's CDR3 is CASSPGSLAGAEQYF. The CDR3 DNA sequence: TGTGCCAGCAGCCCTGGGAGTCTAGCGGGAGCCGAGCAGTACTTC.

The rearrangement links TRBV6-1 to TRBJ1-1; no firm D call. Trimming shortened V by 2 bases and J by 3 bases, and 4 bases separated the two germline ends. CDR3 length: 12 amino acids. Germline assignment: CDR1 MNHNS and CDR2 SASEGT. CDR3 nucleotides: TGTGCCAGCAGTGAAAGCTACACTGAAGCTTTCTTT. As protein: CASSESYTEAFF.

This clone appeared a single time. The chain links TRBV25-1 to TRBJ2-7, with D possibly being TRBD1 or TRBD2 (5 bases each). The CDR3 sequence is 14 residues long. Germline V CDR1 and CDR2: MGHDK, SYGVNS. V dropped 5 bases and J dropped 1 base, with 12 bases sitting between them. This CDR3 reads CASSPRWGSYEQYF. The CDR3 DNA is TGTGCCAGCAGTCCGCGTTGGGGGTCCTACGAGCAGTACTTC.

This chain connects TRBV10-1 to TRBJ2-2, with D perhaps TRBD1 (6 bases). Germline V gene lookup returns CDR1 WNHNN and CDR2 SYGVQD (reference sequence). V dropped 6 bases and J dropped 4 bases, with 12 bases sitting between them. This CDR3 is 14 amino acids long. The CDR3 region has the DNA TGCGCCAGCAGCTCCCAGGGGCGCACCGGGGAGCTGTTTTTT. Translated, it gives CASSSQGRTGELFF.

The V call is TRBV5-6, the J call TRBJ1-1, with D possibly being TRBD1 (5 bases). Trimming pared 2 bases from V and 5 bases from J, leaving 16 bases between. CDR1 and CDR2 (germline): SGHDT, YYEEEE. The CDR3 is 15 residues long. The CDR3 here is CASSLDTSRGTEAFF. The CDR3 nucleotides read TGTGCCAGCAGCTTAGACACCTCTAGGGGTACTGAAGCTTTCTTT.

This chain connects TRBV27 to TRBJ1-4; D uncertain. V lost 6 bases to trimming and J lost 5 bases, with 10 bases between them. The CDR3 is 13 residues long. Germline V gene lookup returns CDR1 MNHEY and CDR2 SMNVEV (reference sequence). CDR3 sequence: CASRGWRNEKLFF. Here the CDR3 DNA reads TGTGCCAGCAGGGGATGGAGAAATGAAAAACTGTTTTTT.

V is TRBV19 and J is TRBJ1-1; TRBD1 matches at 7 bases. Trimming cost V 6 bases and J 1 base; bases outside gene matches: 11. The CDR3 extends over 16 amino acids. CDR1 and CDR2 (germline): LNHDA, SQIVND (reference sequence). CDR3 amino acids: CASSSRQGGGNTEAFF. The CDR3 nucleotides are TGTGCCAGTAGCTCCAGACAGGGTGGGGGGAACACTGAAGCTTTCTTT.

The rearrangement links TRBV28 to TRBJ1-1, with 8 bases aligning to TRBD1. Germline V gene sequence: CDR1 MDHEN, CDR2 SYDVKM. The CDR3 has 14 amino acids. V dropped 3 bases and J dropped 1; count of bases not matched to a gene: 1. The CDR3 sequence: CASSLGQENTEAFF. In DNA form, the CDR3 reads TGTGCCAGCAGTTTGGGACAGGAGAACACTGAAGCTTTCTTT.

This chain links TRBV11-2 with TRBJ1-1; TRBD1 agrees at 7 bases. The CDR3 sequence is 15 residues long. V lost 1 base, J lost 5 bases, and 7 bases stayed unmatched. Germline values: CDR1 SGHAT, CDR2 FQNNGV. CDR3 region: CASSLGSGGQTEAFF. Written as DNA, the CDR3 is TGTGCCAGCAGCTTAGGGTCAGGGGGTCAGACTGAAGCTTTCTTT.

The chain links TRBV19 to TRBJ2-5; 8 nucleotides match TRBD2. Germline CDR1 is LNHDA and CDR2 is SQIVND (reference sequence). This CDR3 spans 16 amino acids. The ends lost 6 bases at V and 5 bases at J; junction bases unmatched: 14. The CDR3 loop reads CASSPGLAAGRETQYF. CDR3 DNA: TGTGCCAGTAGCCCAGGACTAGCCGCCGGTCGCGAGACCCAGTACTTC.

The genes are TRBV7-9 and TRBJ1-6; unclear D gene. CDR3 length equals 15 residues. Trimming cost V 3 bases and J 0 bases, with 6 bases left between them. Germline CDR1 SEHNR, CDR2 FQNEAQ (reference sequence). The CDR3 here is CASSFGSSYNSPLHF. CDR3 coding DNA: TGTGCCAGCAGCTTCGGAAGCTCCTATAATTCACCCCTCCACTTT.